This TCR beta chain is drawn from a study of patients with pleural tuberculosis. This CDR3 is built from 16 residues. CDR1 SNHLY and CDR2 FYNNEI come from the germline V gene. V lost 2 bases and J lost 7; bases outside the gene matches: 10. Many counts were recorded for this clonotype. TCRdb re-analysed the reads in MiXCR, keeping a single row per CDR3 protein. The sample holds around 50,000 distinct CDR3 sequences, about 7.3% seen once. The rearrangement uses TRBV2 and TRBJ2-1; the match to TRBD2 covers 8 bases. This TCR was sampled from a human donor with pleural tuberculosis. CDR3 nucleotides: TGTGCCAGCAGTGAAATGGGCAGCGGGAGCATGAATGAGCAGTTCTTC. Translated: CASSEMGSGSMNEQFF.